This TCR beta chain comes out of a study of type 1 regulatory T cells. Study-wide points: Compared with non-Tr1 cells, Tr1 cells showed a narrower TCR repertoire.

TCRdb itself ran the reads through MiXCR, one entry per CDR3 protein. Counted here are fewer than 80,000 distinct CDR3 sequences, about a fifth occurring once; the ten biggest clones make up 8.3%. CDR3 size: 14 residues. The V gene lost 3 bases and the J gene lost 3 bases, with 10 bases spanning the gap. The germline V gene has CDR1 ENHRY and CDR2 SYGVKD. This clonotype was observed a handful of times. The target antigen is unknown. The source material was cultured type 1 regulatory T (Tr1) cells, either the whole culture or a sorted fraction (not recorded which). The sequence was collected from a human donor in good health. The gene calls are TRBV10-3 and TRBJ2-3; TRBD2 is a possible D gene (6 bases). The CDR3 DNA sequence: TGTGCCATCAGTGATGATCTAGCGACAGATACGCAGTATTTT. Translating gives CAISDDLATDTQYF.